This passage covers 25 T cell receptor beta chains from one sample sequenced in a study of blood T cells in healthy people across ages. Next came a second PCR, run for roughly 6 to 11 cycles, which used a sample-barcoded 5' primer along with a J-beta primer mix. TCRdb ran MiXCR on the 5' RACE reads and lists one entry per CDR3 protein. The sample records roughly 720,000 distinct CDR3 sequences, 50% to 65% being singletons. What was sequenced was blood. The receptors were sampled from a man of 80 years or more in good health.

The CDR3 sequence is CSVVYPAAYEQYF. The CDR3, as DNA: TGCAGCGTTGTGTATCCAGCCGCCTACGAGCAGTACTTC. The V gene is TRBV29-1, the J gene TRBJ2-7, with unresolved D. V was trimmed by 4 bases and J by 2 bases, leaving 12 bases between them. The germline V gene has CDR1 SQVTM and CDR2 ANQGSEA. This CDR3 is built from 13 residues.

The sample holds a few counts of this clonotype. This chain links TRBV20-1 with TRBJ2-4, with D tentatively TRBD2 (6 bases). Deletions cut 1 base from V and 9 bases from J, with 16 bases between. Germline CDR1 and CDR2: DFQATT and SNEGSKA (reference sequence). The CDR3 spans 14 residues. CDR3 amino acids: CSARGPRLGGIQYF. The CDR3 bases are TGCAGTGCTAGAGGGCCCCGTCTGGGGGGCATTCAGTACTTC.

The chain links TRBV5-1 to TRBJ2-1; 9 bases map to TRBD1. In germline, CDR1 is SGHRS, CDR2 YFSETQ. This CDR3 contains 17 residues. Trimming removed 4 bases from V and 2 bases from J; junction bases left unmatched: 10. CDR3 loop: CASSPKVGQGTYNEQFF. The DNA for the CDR3 is TGCGCCAGCAGCCCCAAGGTAGGACAGGGGACCTACAATGAGCAGTTCTTC.

In its sample, this clonotype was seen a few times. The chain employs TRBV4-2 and TRBJ2-3; 12 positions match TRBD2. The CDR3 extends over 20 amino acids. Germline CDR1 reads LGHNA; CDR2 reads YNFKEQ. V was pared by 4 bases and J by 6 bases, with 20 bases of the junction left unmatched. In DNA form, the CDR3 reads TGTGCCAGCAGCCCCCACCCTTACAGACTAGCGGGAGAAATAGAGGATACGCAGTATTTT. It encodes CASSPHPYRLAGEIEDTQYF.

The CDR3 loop reads CASSLVAQPNTEAFF. DNA of the CDR3: TGCGCCAGCAGCTTGGTCGCACAGCCGAACACTGAAGCTTTCTTT. The J gene is TRBJ1-1, the V gene TRBV5-1, with D unresolved. The CDR3 covers 15 residues. Between the trimmed V and J ends, which lost 0 bases and 1 base, there was a span of 10 bases. Per germline, CDR1 SGHRS and CDR2 YFSETQ.

This clonotype turned up a few times. J is TRBJ1-2 and V is TRBV3-1, with D unresolved. The germline gives CDR1 LGHDT, CDR2 YNNKEL (reference sequence). The CDR3 totals 13 residues. With 1 base removed from V and 4 bases from J, the gap between germline ends came to 7 bases. The DNA for the CDR3 is TGTGCCAGCAGCCAAGGGATCTTCTATGGCTACACCTTC. Its protein product is CASSQGIFYGYTF.

The V call is TRBV6-5, the J call TRBJ1-4; D may be TRBD1 (5 bases). Germline V lookup: CDR1 MNHEY, CDR2 SVGAGI. CDR3 length equals 14 residues. V shed 2 bases and J shed 8 bases, with 12 bases lying between them. CDR3 amino acids: CASSYEGNREKLFF. In DNA, the CDR3 is TGTGCCAGCAGTTACGAGGGGAATAGAGAAAAACTGTTTTTT.

The chain couples TRBV10-2 to TRBJ2-1; 9 positions agree with TRBD2. In germline, CDR1 is WSHSY, CDR2 SAAADI. The CDR3 is 13 amino acids. Germline trimming cut 8 bases from V and 6 bases from J; bases unmatched to any gene: 5. The CDR3 DNA reads TGCGCCAGCGGGGGACTAGCTTCCAATGAGCAGTTCTTC. Encoded protein: CASGGLASNEQFF.

The gene calls are TRBV20-1 and TRBJ1-1, with D perhaps TRBD1 (6 bases). The V and J ends lost 0 bases and 6 bases respectively, with 11 bases between them. Looked up from germline, CDR1 is DFQATT and CDR2 is SNEGSKA (reference sequence). This CDR3 comprises 13 residues. The CDR3 bases are TGCAGTGCTAGAGATGGGACATCCGCTGAAGCTTTCTTT. Residues: CSARDGTSAEAFF.

The CDR3: CSARAGAGGTDTQYF. The CDR3 DNA follows: TGCAGTGCTAGAGCTGGGGCGGGAGGCACAGATACGCAGTATTTT. The V gene is TRBV20-1, the J gene TRBJ2-3, with 7 bases identical to TRBD2. This CDR3 has 15 residues. The V gene's germline CDR1 is DFQATT and CDR2 SNEGSKA (reference sequence). V trimming: 1 base; J trimming: 1 base; junction bases outside the gene matches: 5.

This chain connects TRBV7-9 to TRBJ2-5; no definite D call. CDR1 and CDR2 (germline): SEHNR, FQNEAQ (reference sequence). Trimming took 3 bases from V and 5 from J, leaving 19 bases between them. CDR3 size: 16 residues. Here the CDR3 DNA reads TGTGCCAGCAGCTTGTGGGCCTCCGGCCTAGGGGAGACCCAGTACTTC. Its protein product is CASSLWASGLGETQYF.

This rearrangement joins TRBV10-3 to TRBJ2-7; TRBD2 aligns across 10 bases. V lost 0 bases to trimming and J lost 3 bases; unmatched junction nucleotides: 5. The CDR3 spans 16 residues. CDR1 and CDR2 (germline): ENHRY, SYGVKD. As DNA, the CDR3 is TGTGCCATCAGTGAGTCGGGAACTAGCGGGGTCTACGAGCAGTACTTC. Protein: CAISESGTSGVYEQYF.

The chain employs TRBV9 and TRBJ2-4, with 9 positions matching TRBD2. The germline V gene encodes CDR1 SGDLS and CDR2 YYNGEE. V was pared by 6 bases and J by 7 bases, with 8 bases of the junction left unmatched. This CDR3 is 14 amino acids long. CDR3 region: CASKPASGNNIQYF. The CDR3, as DNA: TGTGCCAGCAAACCGGCTAGCGGGAATAACATTCAGTACTTC.

The chain combines TRBV12-3 or TRBV12-4 with TRBJ2-7; D may be TRBD1 (6 bases). V dropped 3 bases and J dropped 5 bases, with 20 bases sitting between them. This CDR3 is built from 16 residues. The CDR3 DNA is TGTGCCAGCAGTTTTCAATTAGGGCAGGGGCCCCACGAGCAGTACTTC. Translation gives CASSFQLGQGPHEQYF.

The chain couples TRBV12-3 or TRBV12-4 to TRBJ2-5; 7 nucleotides agree with TRBD2. The ends lost 5 bases at V and 5 bases at J; junction bases unmatched: 11. This CDR3 contains 15 residues. The CDR3 reads CASSKRGSPYETQYF. The CDR3 nucleotides read TGTGCCAGCAGTAAGCGGGGTTCGCCGTATGAGACCCAGTACTTC.

The J gene is TRBJ2-2, the V gene TRBV3-1; tentative D call: TRBD2 (5 bases). Between the trimmed V and J ends, which lost 4 bases and 6 bases, there was a span of 9 bases. CDR1 and CDR2 from the germline V gene are LGHDT and YNNKEL (reference sequence). The CDR3 totals 13 residues. CDR3 nucleotides: TGTGCCAGCAGCCCCGGGGATCCCGGGGAGCTGTTTTTT. Encoded protein: CASSPGDPGELFF.

The V gene is TRBV4-1, the J gene TRBJ2-7; D gene uncertain. Germline V gives CDR1 MGHRA, CDR2 YSYEKL. The CDR3 spans 16 residues. Trimming removed 0 bases at V and 2 bases at J, with 14 bases between. CDR3 coding DNA: TGCGCCAGCAGCCAAGAGGTTGGCGGCCTTACCTACGAGCAGTACTTC. Encoded protein: CASSQEVGGLTYEQYF.

On this clonotype itself: With a much larger clone just one base away, this may be a read error. The V gene is TRBV28, the J gene TRBJ2-3; a weak D match, TRBD2 (5 bases). CDR1 and CDR2 (germline): MDHEN, SYDVKM. CDR3 length: 12 amino acids. The CDR3 nucleotides read TGTGTCAGCAAGGGAGTGGCGGATACGCAGTATTTT. It translates to CVSKGVADTQYF.

V usage is TRBV7-2 and J usage is TRBJ1-4, with a possible D match to TRBD1 (5 bases). The germline gives CDR1 SGHTA, CDR2 FQGNSA. Between the trimmed V and J ends, which lost 5 bases and 4 bases, there was a span of 17 bases. This CDR3 has 16 amino acids. The CDR3 sequence is CASSPTPGQINEKLFF. As DNA, the CDR3 is TGTGCCAGCAGCCCCACGCCAGGGCAAATTAATGAAAAACTGTTTTTT.

This clonotype was counted a few times. The rearrangement uses TRBV20-1 and TRBJ2-7; D assignment may be TRBD1 or TRBD2 (6 bases each). V was cut by 6 bases and J by 5 bases, with 20 bases left in between. The CDR3 contains 14 residues. Germline V lookup: CDR1 DFQATT, CDR2 SNEGSKA (reference sequence). The CDR3 bases are TGCAGTGCCAGGGGCGTAGGACTAATGGACGAGCAGTACTTC. Translated: CSARGVGLMDEQYF.

V and J are TRBV20-1 and TRBJ2-7, with a weak D call TRBD1 (6 bases). Germline V CDR1 and CDR2: DFQATT, SNEGSKA (reference sequence). Trimming took off 4 bases at V and 3 bases at J, with 13 bases between the two ends. The CDR3 extends over 13 amino acids. The CDR3: CSATRGAFYEQYF. CDR3 bases: TGCAGTGCTACCAGGGGCGCATTCTACGAGCAGTACTTC.

The chain carries TRBV3-1 and TRBJ1-2, with D unclear. The V and J ends lost 1 base and 4 bases respectively, with 7 bases between them. Germline V CDR1 and CDR2: LGHDT, YNNKEL (reference sequence). This CDR3 is built from 13 residues. CDR3 residues: CASSQAAVYGYTF. Written as DNA, the CDR3 is TGTGCCAGCAGCCAAGCGGCGGTCTATGGCTACACCTTC.

There are a few counts of this clonotype. The chain is built from TRBV3-1 and TRBJ2-3, with a weak D call TRBD1 (6 bases). Germline V CDR1 and CDR2: LGHDT, YNNKEL (reference sequence). This CDR3 has 17 residues. Trimming stripped 0 bases from V and 1 base from J, with 14 bases between. CDR3 amino acids: CASSQDRGSYGTDTQYF. The DNA for the CDR3 is TGTGCCAGCAGCCAAGACAGGGGATCCTACGGCACAGATACGCAGTATTTT.

The V and J genes are TRBV29-1 and TRBJ2-4; TRBD1 matches 9 bases. The CDR3 sequence is 12 residues long. Trimming at V came to 7 bases and at J to 6 bases, leaving 4 bases not matched to a gene. CDR1 and CDR2 from the germline V gene are SQVTM and ANQGSEA. CDR3 nucleotides: TGCAGCGGGGGACAGGGAGGAAACATTCAGTACTTC. Protein sequence: CSGGQGGNIQYF.

This clonotype has a handful of counts. The rearrangement links TRBV2 to TRBJ2-7; 7 positions agree with TRBD2. The CDR3 runs 14 residues. With 6 bases clipped from V and 4 bases from J, the junction kept 9 bases outside the gene matches. Germline V gene data show CDR1 as SNHLY and CDR2 as FYNNEI. CDR3: CASSRNRGSYEQYF. Here the CDR3 DNA reads TGTGCCAGCAGCCGAAACCGCGGGAGTTACGAGCAGTACTTC.